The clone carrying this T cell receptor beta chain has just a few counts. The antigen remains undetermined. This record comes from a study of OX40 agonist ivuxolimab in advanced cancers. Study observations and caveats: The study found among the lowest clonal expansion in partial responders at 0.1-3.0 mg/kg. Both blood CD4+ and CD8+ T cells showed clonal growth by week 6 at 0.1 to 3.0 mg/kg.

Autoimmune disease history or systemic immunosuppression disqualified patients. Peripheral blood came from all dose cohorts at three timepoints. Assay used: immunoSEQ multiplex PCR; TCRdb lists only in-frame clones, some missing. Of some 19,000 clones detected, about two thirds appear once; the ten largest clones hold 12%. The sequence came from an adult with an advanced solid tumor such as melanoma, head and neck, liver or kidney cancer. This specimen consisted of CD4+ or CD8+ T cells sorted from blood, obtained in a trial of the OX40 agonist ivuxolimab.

The CDR3 nucleotides read TGTGCCAGCACCCTAAGGGTTAGCGGGAGGGTGATCACCGGGGAGCTGTTTTTT. Protein sequence: CASTLRVSGRVITGELFF. V is TRBV27 and J is TRBJ2-2; 11 positions agree with TRBD2. The CDR3 is 18 amino acids. Germline CDR1 MNHEY, CDR2 SMNVEV (reference sequence). Trimming at V came to 7 bases and at J to 4 bases, leaving 14 bases not matched to a gene.